This is a list of T cell receptor beta chains from one sample in a study of shared clonotypes between healthy human individuals. Libraries were prepared by immunoSEQ multiplex PCR; TCRdb keeps only in-frame clonotypes and omits some of them. The sample includes about 2.2 million clones, about 92% of them seen just once. The sample comprised naive CD8+ T cells from PBMCs. The receptors stem from a man younger than 35 in good health. Some clones in this sample may be carry-over from other donors' samples. Each CDR3 is given with its conserved first and last residue. The order of the fields is J gene, V gene, CDR3 protein.

j_gene: TRBJ1-1; v_gene: TRBV29-1; CDR3aa: CSATGFTEAFF
j_gene: TRBJ2-1; v_gene: TRBV6-5; CDR3aa: CASSVAGPVDEQFF
j_gene: TRBJ2-3; v_gene: TRBV5-1; CDR3aa: CASSYEGTSPAVDTQYF
j_gene: TRBJ2-7; v_gene: TRBV27; CDR3aa: CASSGQGAGSYEQYF
j_gene: TRBJ2-1; v_gene: TRBV9; CDR3aa: CASSGGLNNEQFF
j_gene: TRBJ2-7; v_gene: TRBV6-1; CDR3aa: CASSVGQGGYRVEQYF
j_gene: TRBJ1-1; v_gene: TRBV28; CDR3aa: CASSLSGEAFF
j_gene: TRBJ2-5; v_gene: TRBV9; CDR3aa: CASSMDSQETQYF
j_gene: TRBJ2-2; v_gene: TRBV7-9; CDR3aa: CASSLRAGGYTGELFF
j_gene: TRBJ1-1; v_gene: TRBV5-8; CDR3aa: CARRVTGNTEAFF
j_gene: TRBJ2-3; v_gene: TRBV11-2; CDR3aa: CASSLVGQADTQYF
j_gene: TRBJ2-1; v_gene: TRBV7-2; CDR3aa: CASSRDRGYNEQFF
j_gene: TRBJ2-1; v_gene: TRBV11-2; CDR3aa: CASSLGGGYEQFF
j_gene: TRBJ2-7; v_gene: TRBV27; CDR3aa: CASSLLGGTGPKNEQYF
j_gene: TRBJ1-1; v_gene: TRBV4-3; CDR3aa: CASSQVAGAENTEAFF
j_gene: TRBJ2-7; v_gene: TRBV5-6; CDR3aa: CASSLAEGLAGVEQYF
j_gene: TRBJ2-7; v_gene: TRBV4-2; CDR3aa: CASSQDAGSYEQYF
j_gene: TRBJ2-3; v_gene: TRBV11-2; CDR3aa: CASSLDGLTQYF
j_gene: TRBJ2-1; v_gene: TRBV4-3; CDR3aa: CASSQGTGDFYNEQFF
j_gene: TRBJ2-5; v_gene: TRBV7-8; CDR3aa: CASSPGQVGETQYF
j_gene: TRBJ2-2; v_gene: TRBV27; CDR3aa: CASSLRRQTNTGELFF
j_gene: TRBJ2-3; v_gene: TRBV19; CDR3aa: CASSITGGSYTDTQYF
j_gene: TRBJ2-7; v_gene: TRBV4-1; CDR3aa: CASSQDRTASYEQYF
j_gene: TRBJ2-1; v_gene: TRBV7-9; CDR3aa: CASSPGGNEQFF
j_gene: TRBJ1-1; v_gene: TRBV14; CDR3aa: CASSHRDRDTEAFF
j_gene: TRBJ1-5; v_gene: TRBV9; CDR3aa: CASSGGVHGNQPQHF
j_gene: TRBJ2-1; v_gene: TRBV10-1; CDR3aa: CASSAYPRDRPEYNEQFF
j_gene: TRBJ1-1; v_gene: TRBV27; CDR3aa: CASSPTGTLENTEAFF
j_gene: TRBJ1-2; v_gene: TRBV6-5; CDR3aa: CASSPGGTDFYGYTF
j_gene: TRBJ2-5; v_gene: TRBV7-9; CDR3aa: CASTPLWGTLETQYF
j_gene: TRBJ1-4; v_gene: TRBV28; CDR3aa: CASRIQATNEKLFF
j_gene: TRBJ1-5; v_gene: TRBV6-1; CDR3aa: CASSEPYKFQPQHF
j_gene: TRBJ2-1; v_gene: TRBV5-1; CDR3aa: CASSAPGQGALLFGNEQFF
j_gene: TRBJ1-5; v_gene: TRBV28; CDR3aa: CASIPMRGYQPQHF
j_gene: TRBJ2-7; v_gene: TRBV28; CDR3aa: CASGIGGGLLRYYDEQYF
j_gene: TRBJ1-2; v_gene: TRBV5-4; CDR3aa: CASSPLAGSNYGYTF
j_gene: TRBJ1-5; v_gene: TRBV15; CDR3aa: CATSTGANTNQPQHF
j_gene: TRBJ2-1; v_gene: TRBV7-3; CDR3aa: CASSLGMIGYNEQFF
j_gene: TRBJ1-1; v_gene: TRBV28; CDR3aa: CASRLGRGTEAFF
j_gene: TRBJ2-1; v_gene: TRBV27; CDR3aa: CASSLRGLGWSYNEQFF
j_gene: TRBJ1-1; v_gene: TRBV7-9; CDR3aa: CASSLLTGDHTEAFF
j_gene: TRBJ1-2; v_gene: TRBV7-9; CDR3aa: CASSRGVDGYTF
j_gene: TRBJ2-7; v_gene: TRBV6-5; CDR3aa: CASRSKLAGDYEQYF
j_gene: TRBJ2-3; v_gene: TRBV7-6; CDR3aa: CASSLAEDSDTQYF
j_gene: TRBJ2-1; v_gene: TRBV7-3; CDR3aa: CASSLSGLAGVSNEQFF
j_gene: TRBJ2-1; v_gene: TRBV4-1; CDR3aa: CASSPAPGLASNEQFF
j_gene: TRBJ1-2; v_gene: TRBV5-1; CDR3aa: CASSLDVSDGANYGYTF
j_gene: TRBJ2-3; v_gene: TRBV7-9; CDR3aa: CASSTRGLAGRDTQYF
j_gene: TRBJ2-7; v_gene: TRBV27; CDR3aa: CASSLFRGHYEQYF
j_gene: TRBJ2-3; v_gene: TRBV11-3; CDR3aa: CASSLGRLGADTQYF
j_gene: TRBJ2-7; v_gene: TRBV19; CDR3aa: CARTSYEQYF
j_gene: TRBJ2-7; v_gene: TRBV4-1; CDR3aa: CASSQEKGARYF
j_gene: TRBJ1-1; v_gene: TRBV28; CDR3aa: CASSIPQGASEAFF
j_gene: TRBJ2-6; v_gene: TRBV7-3; CDR3aa: CASSPLSSGANVLTF
j_gene: TRBJ2-2; v_gene: TRBV4-3; CDR3aa: CASSQDLWANTGELFF
j_gene: TRBJ1-2; v_gene: TRBV7-9; CDR3aa: CASSPGTRGEGYGYTF
j_gene: TRBJ2-1; v_gene: TRBV28; CDR3aa: CATRTGTWNNEQFF